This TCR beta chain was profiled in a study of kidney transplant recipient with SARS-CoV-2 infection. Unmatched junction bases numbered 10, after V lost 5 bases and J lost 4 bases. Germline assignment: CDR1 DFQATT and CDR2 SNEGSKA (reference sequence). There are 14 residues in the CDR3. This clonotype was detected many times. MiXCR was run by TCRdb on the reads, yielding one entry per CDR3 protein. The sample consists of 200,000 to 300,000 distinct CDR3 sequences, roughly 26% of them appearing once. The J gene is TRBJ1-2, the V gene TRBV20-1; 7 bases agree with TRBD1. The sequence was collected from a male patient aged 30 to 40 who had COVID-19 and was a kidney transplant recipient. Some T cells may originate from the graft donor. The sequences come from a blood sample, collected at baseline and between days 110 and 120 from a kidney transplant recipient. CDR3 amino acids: CSAPRQGYGYGYTF. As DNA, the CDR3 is TGCAGTGCTCCCCGACAGGGCTATGGCTATGGCTACACCTTC.